The sequence of this TCR beta chain was determined in a study of T cell responses to AZD1222 COVID-19 vaccine. CDR1 and CDR2 (germline): MNHGY, SVAAGI. V dropped 2 bases and J dropped 6; count of bases not matched to a gene: 5. This CDR3 is built from 15 residues. Details on this clone: Its antigen is currently unknown.

The study's findings and limits: Spike was spanned by vaccine-associated CD4 TCRs, which were dominant at 160-218 and 743-854.

The data were produced by immunoSEQ multiplex PCR, yet TCRdb's version contains in-frame clones alone and is incomplete. This repertoire shows roughly 99,000 clones, 80% to 95% found once; its top ten account for around 5.9%. Sequencing was performed on peripheral blood, taken 28 days after the second AZD1222 dose. The sequence was obtained from an adult who received the AZD1222 COVID-19 vaccine. The V gene is TRBV6-9, the J gene TRBJ2-1; 9 bases match TRBD2. The CDR3 bases are TGTGCCAGCAGTTATCCCAAGCGGGGGGCCAATGAGCAGTTCTTC. Translating gives CASSYPKRGANEQFF.